The 2 T cell receptor beta chains listed next were all sequenced from one sample in a study of CD8+CD57+ T cells in acquired aplastic anemia. Only patients with CD8+CD57+ cell expansion on flow cytometry were chosen for sequencing. Profiling that covered TCR beta VDJ and CDR3 relied on genomic DNA as its template. TCRdb independently ran MiXCR on the reads; one entry per CDR3 protein. The sample shows about 180,000 distinct CDR3 sequences, roughly 60% of them seen only once. The sample taken for sequencing was sorted CD4+, CD8+, or CD8+CD57+ T cells (not recorded which) from PBMCs. These receptor sequences come from a human donor with aplastic anemia.

Here the CDR3 reads CIATGYTGELFF. In DNA, the CDR3 is TGCATCGCGACGGGGTACACCGGGGAGCTGTTTTTT. The V and J genes are TRBV20-1 and TRBJ2-2, with D perhaps TRBD2 (5 bases). This CDR3 is built from 12 residues. Germline lookup yields CDR1 DFQATT and CDR2 SNEGSKA (reference sequence).

This rearrangement joins TRBV9 to TRBJ2-1; 14 positions agree with TRBD2. The CDR3 length is 18 residues. J lost 6 bases, V lost 4 bases, and 12 bases had no gene match. Germline values: CDR1 SGDLS, CDR2 YYNGEE. The DNA of the CDR3 is TGTGCCAGCAGCCAAGATCCGGGACTAGCGGGGGCCGCCAATGAGCAGTTCTTC. Translation: CASSQDPGLAGAANEQFF.